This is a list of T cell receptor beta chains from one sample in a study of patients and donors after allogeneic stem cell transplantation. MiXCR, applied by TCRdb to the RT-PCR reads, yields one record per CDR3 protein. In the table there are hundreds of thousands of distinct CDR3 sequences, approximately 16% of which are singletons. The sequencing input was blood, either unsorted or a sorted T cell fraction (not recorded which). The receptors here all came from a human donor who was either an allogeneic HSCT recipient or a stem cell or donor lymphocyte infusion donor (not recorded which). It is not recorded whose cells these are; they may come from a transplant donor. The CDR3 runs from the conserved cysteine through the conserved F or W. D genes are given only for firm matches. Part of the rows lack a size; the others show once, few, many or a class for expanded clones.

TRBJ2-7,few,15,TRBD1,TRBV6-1,TGTGCCAGCGCGACTAAGACAGGGGCAACCTACGAGCAGTACTTC,CASATKTGATYEQYF
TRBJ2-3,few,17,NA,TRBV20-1,TGCAGTGCTAGTCGGCGGGATTCCCTAATCAGCACAGATACGCAGTATTTT,CSASRRDSLISTDTQYF
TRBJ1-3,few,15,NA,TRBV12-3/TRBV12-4,TGTGCCAGCAGCCTCCAGGAGTTCTCTGGAAACACCATATATTTT,CASSLQEFSGNTIYF
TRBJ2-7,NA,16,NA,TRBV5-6,TGTGCCAGCAGCCCCGGGCCGCTTCGCGGCTCCTACGAGCAGTACTTC,CASSPGPLRGSYEQYF
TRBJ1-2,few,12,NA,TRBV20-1,TGCAGTGCTAGGACAGGACGGTATGGCTACACCTTC,CSARTGRYGYTF
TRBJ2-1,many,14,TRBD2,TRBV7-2,TGTGCCAGCAGCTCTAGCGGGACCTACAATGAGCAGTTCTTC,CASSSSGTYNEQFF
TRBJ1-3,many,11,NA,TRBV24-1,TGTGCCACCAGTGATAGTGACACCATATATTTT,CATSDSDTIYF
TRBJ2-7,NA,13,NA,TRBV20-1,TGCAGTGCTGAGAAGGGACTTATTGGCGAGCAGTACTTC,CSAEKGLIGEQYF
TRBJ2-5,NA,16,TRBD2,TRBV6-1,TGTGCCAGCAGCCGCGGGACTAGCGGGTCCCAAGAGACCCAGTACTTC,CASSRGTSGSQETQYF
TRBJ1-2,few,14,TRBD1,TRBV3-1,TGTGCCAGCAGCCACCGGACAGGGATCGCGGGCTACACCTTC,CASSHRTGIAGYTF
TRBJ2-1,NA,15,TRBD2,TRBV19,TGTGCCAGTACAAGAAGGACTAGCGCTTTCAATGAGCAGTTCTTC,CASTRRTSAFNEQFF
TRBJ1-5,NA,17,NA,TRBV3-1,TGTGCCAGCAGCCAAGATTACGGGGAGGGGTTAGGACAGCCCCAGCATTTT,CASSQDYGEGLGQPQHF
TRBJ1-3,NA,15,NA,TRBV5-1,TGCGCCAGCAGCTTCGTCGGGGCGACTGGAAACACCATATATTTT,CASSFVGATGNTIYF
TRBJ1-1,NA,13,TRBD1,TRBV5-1,TGCGCCAGCAGGGGGGGACAGGTCACTGAAGCTTTCTTT,CASRGGQVTEAFF
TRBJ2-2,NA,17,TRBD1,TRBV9,TGTGCCAGCAGCGTAAGGCCAGGGGGAATTAACACCGGGGAGCTGTTTTTT,CASSVRPGGINTGELFF
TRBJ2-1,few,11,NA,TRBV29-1,TGCAGCGTCAAACTAGACAATGAGCAGTTCTTC,CSVKLDNEQFF
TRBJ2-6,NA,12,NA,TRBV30,TGTGCGGGTCAAGGTGGGGCCAACGTCCTGACTTTC,CAGQGGANVLTF
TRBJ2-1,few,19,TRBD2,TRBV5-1,TGCGCCAGCAGCTCCGGACTAGCGGGATCCCAAAAGTACTACAATGAGCAGTTCTTC,CASSSGLAGSQKYYNEQFF
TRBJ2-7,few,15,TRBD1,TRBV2,TGTGCCAGCAGTTTCGACAGGGTAAGCTCCTACGAGCAGTACTTC,CASSFDRVSSYEQYF
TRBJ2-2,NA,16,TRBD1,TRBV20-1,TGCAGTGCTAGAGATGGACAGGGGAGCGGCTCCGGGGAGCTGTTTTTT,CSARDGQGSGSGELFF
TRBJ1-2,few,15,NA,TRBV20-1,TGCAGTGCCGCCCTCGGACGGCCGCCCAACTATGGCTACACCTTC,CSAALGRPPNYGYTF
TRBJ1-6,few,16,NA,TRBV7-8,TGTGCCAGCAACCCACTGGGCAGGGGAGAGCTCTCACCCCTCCACTTT,CASNPLGRGELSPLHF
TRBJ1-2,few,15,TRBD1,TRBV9,TGTGCCAGCAGCCCAGACGGGACAGGGGCCTATGGCTACACCTTC,CASSPDGTGAYGYTF
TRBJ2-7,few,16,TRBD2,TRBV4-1,TGCGCCAGCAGCGTTATTCTAGCGGGAGGGCCCCACGAGCAGTACTTC,CASSVILAGGPHEQYF
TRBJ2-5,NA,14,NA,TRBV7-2,TGTGCCAGCAGACCGTCGGGGGGCGGGGAGACCCAGTACTTC,CASRPSGGGETQYF
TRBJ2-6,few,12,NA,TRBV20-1,TGCTCTGGGCGTTCTGGGGCCAACGTCCTGACTTTC,CSGRSGANVLTF
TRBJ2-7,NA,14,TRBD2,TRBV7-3,TGTGCCAGCAGCTCAATGGGGACTACTTACGAGCAGTACTTC,CASSSMGTTYEQYF
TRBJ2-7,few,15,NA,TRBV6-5,TGTGCCAGCAGTTACTCCGTATCGGGGCTTAGCGAGCAGTACTTC,CASSYSVSGLSEQYF
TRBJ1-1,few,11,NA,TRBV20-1,TGCAGTGCGGCCGGTAACCCTGAAGCTTTCTTT,CSAAGNPEAFF
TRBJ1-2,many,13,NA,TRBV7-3,TGTGCCAGCAGCGCGGACGGAAACTATGGCTACACCTTC,CASSADGNYGYTF
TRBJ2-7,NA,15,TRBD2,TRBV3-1,TGTGCCAGCAGCATAGGACTAGTACCCACTTACGAGCAGTACTTC,CASSIGLVPTYEQYF
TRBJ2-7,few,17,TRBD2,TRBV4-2,TGTGCCAGCAGCCCAGAACAGCCGGGACTAAGGGAGGTCGAGCAGTACTTC,CASSPEQPGLREVEQYF
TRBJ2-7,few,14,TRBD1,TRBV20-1,TGCAGTGCTAGAGGGACAGGGATCCCCCTTGGGCAGTACTTC,CSARGTGIPLGQYF
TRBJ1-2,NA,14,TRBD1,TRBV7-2,TGTGCCAGCAGGCCAGGGGGCGCCAACTATGGCTACACCTTC,CASRPGGANYGYTF
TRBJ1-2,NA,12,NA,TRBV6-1,TGTGCCAGCAGTGCCACCGAAAGAGGCTACACCTTC,CASSATERGYTF
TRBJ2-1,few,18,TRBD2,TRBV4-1,TGCGCCAGCAGCCAAGGCCTCTATAGCGGGAAACCCTACAATGAGCAGTTCTTC,CASSQGLYSGKPYNEQFF
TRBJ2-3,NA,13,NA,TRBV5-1,TGCGCCAGCAGCCGGACGGGCACAGATACGCAGTATTTT,CASSRTGTDTQYF
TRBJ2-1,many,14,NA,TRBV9,TGTGCCAGCAGCGTAGGGGGCGTAACCAATGAGCAGTTCTTC,CASSVGGVTNEQFF
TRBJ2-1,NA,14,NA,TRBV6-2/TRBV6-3,TGTGCCAGCAGGCGGATGAGCTCCTACAATGAGCAGTTCTTC,CASRRMSSYNEQFF
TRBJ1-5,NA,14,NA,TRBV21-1,TGTGCCAGCAGCAACCCAGGGAGCAATCAGCCCCAGCATTTT,CASSNPGSNQPQHF
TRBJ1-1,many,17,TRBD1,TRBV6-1,TGTGCCAGCAGCCGTTCGACAGGGGGAGAGAGAAACACTGAAGCTTTCTTT,CASSRSTGGERNTEAFF
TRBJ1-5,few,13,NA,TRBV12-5,TGTGCTAGTGGCAATACCCGGGAGCAGCCCCAGCATTTT,CASGNTREQPQHF
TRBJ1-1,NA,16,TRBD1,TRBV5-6,TGTGCCAGCAGCTTGGTTGACAGGGAGTTGCGGACTGAAGCTTTCTTT,CASSLVDRELRTEAFF
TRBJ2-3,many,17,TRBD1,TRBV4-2,TGTGCCAGCAGCCAGGGACAGGGGGCAGGTGGCACAGATACGCAGTATTTT,CASSQGQGAGGTDTQYF
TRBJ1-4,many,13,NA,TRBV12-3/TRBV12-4,TGTGCCAGCAGCCCGAGGCGGGATGAAAAACTGTTTTTT,CASSPRRDEKLFF
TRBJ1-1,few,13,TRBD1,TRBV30,TGTGCCTGGGATAGGGACAGGGACACTGAAGCTTTCTTT,CAWDRDRDTEAFF
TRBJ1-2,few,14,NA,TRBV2,TGTGCCAGCAGTACCCACGGATTTACCCGCGGCTACACCTTC,CASSTHGFTRGYTF
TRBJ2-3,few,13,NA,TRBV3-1,TGTGCCAGCAGCCCTCCGAAAGCCGATACGCAGTATTTT,CASSPPKADTQYF
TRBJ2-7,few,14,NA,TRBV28,TGTGCCGGGGCCACGACTACCCATTTCTACGAGCAGTACTTC,CAGATTTHFYEQYF
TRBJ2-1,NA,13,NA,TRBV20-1,TGCAGTCCCGGGACTCCGATTTACAATGAGCAGTTCTTC,CSPGTPIYNEQFF
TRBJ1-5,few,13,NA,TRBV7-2,TGTGCCAGCAGCTCCCAGGGCAATCAGCCCCAGCATTTT,CASSSQGNQPQHF
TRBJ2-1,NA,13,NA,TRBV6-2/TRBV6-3,TGTGCCAGCAGTAAGGACAGCAACAATGAGCAGTTCTTC,CASSKDSNNEQFF
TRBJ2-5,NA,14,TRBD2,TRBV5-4,TGTGCCAGCAGCGCGGGAGGAGTCGGAAAGACCCAGTACTTC,CASSAGGVGKTQYF
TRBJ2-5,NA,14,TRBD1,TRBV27,TGTGCCAGCAGTTCACAGGGGACACAAGAGACCCAGTACTTC,CASSSQGTQETQYF
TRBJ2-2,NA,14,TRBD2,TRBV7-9,TGTGCCAGTTCCGGGACTAGCGTCTCAAGGGAGCTGTTTTTT,CASSGTSVSRELFF
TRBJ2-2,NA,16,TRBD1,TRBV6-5,TGTGCCAGCAGTTTCGGGACAGTCACTCACACCGGGGAGCTGTTTTTT,CASSFGTVTHTGELFF
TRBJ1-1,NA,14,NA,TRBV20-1,TGCAGTGCCCCCCGAACAGGGACGAACACTGAAGCTTTCTTT,CSAPRTGTNTEAFF
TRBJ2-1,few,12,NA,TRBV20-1,TGCAGTGCTAGAGTAGACGGCAATGAGCAGTTCTTC,CSARVDGNEQFF
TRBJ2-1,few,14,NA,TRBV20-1,TGCAGTGCCCCGGACTTGAGCTCCTACAATGAGCAGTTCTTC,CSAPDLSSYNEQFF